Only a few counts were recorded for the clone carrying this TCR beta chain. This sample is part of a study of blood T cells in healthy people across ages. Combining a sample-barcoded 5' primer with a J-beta primer mix, a second PCR ran for roughly 6 to 11 cycles. Carrying 12 random nucleotides, a template-switch adaptor labeled each individual cDNA molecule. The study obtained at least 2.5 million CDR3-containing paired-end reads from every sample. TCRdb processed the 5' RACE reads anew with MiXCR; each CDR3 protein has one entry. The data show about 1.8 million distinct CDR3 sequences, with roughly 50% seen just once and 2.1% held by the top ten. Donors gave roughly 9.1 milliliters of peripheral blood apiece. The total RNA that was extracted per sample amounted to at least 5 micrograms. Sample: blood. This sequence was found in a middle-aged woman in good health.

Here the CDR3 reads CSVVGPGASTETQYF. The CDR3 coding sequence is TGCAGCGTTGTTGGGCCGGGGGCTTCTACGGAGACCCAGTACTTC. The chain combines TRBV29-1 with TRBJ2-7; tentatively, D is TRBD1 or TRBD2 (6 bases each). The J call may be mistaken, given a closer DNA end match to TRBJ2-5. This CDR3 contains 15 residues. CDR1 is SQVTM and CDR2 is ANQGSEA in the germline V gene.